This T cell receptor beta chain came from a study of cytomegalovirus exposure and HLA in healthy donors. The PCR was carried out with 60 Vbeta primers and 13 Jbeta primers. Data came from immunoSEQ multiplex PCR; TCRdb stores just in-frame clones and leaves some out. The sample gives 95,000 to 100,000 clones, roughly a tenth of which show up once; 4.5% to 6.5% is in the top ten. The CDR3 runs 14 residues. V lost 6 bases and J lost 4; bases outside the gene matches: 5. Germline CDR1 is ENHRY and CDR2 is SYGVKD. What was sequenced was PBMCs. The TCR sequence derives from a middle-aged man in good health and CMV-seropositive. This chain connects TRBV10-3 to TRBJ2-2; TRBD2 agrees at 7 bases. The DNA for the CDR3 is TGTGCCATCAGCGGACTAGTGGTCACCGGGGAGCTGTTTTTT. Translating it yields CAISGLVVTGELFF.